This T cell receptor beta chain was recovered during a study of CD8 T cells in ankylosing spondylitis listed by TCRdb under 2017. Context from the whole study: T cell receptor beta repertoires were profiled in healthy donors and ankylosing spondylitis patients so that disease-linked TCR variants could be found. Peripheral blood samples were taken, and synovial fluid was additionally collected from ankylosing spondylitis patients. The full study cohort was made up of 20 to 25 ankylosing spondylitis patients and roughly 100 healthy donors. The study at large found these results: The disease-linked clones were reported as significantly enriched in matched synovial fluid samples from ankylosing spondylitis patients. Blood from ankylosing spondylitis patients appeared to be characterized by a TCR beta motif made up of eight highly homologous amino acid variants. Some TCR beta motif variants had previously been reported in synovial fluid and blood of reactive arthritis patients, which suggested common disease-initiation mechanisms. The disease-linked clones showed a CD8+ phenotype and occurred at relatively low frequencies in peripheral blood.

The germline V gene provides CDR1 LGHNA and CDR2 YSLEER. V is trimmed back by 0 bases and J by 5 bases, and the junction contains 5 bases that no gene match accounts for. Including cysteine and phenylalanine, the CDR3 has 15 amino acids. Only CDR3 DNA remains: 45 bases, in frame from the first base. This clonotype was detected only a few times. The specificity of this receptor is unknown. No base quality information exists; no much larger clone differs at one position. Sequenced using an Illumina HiSeq 2500. Quantitative 5'-RACE with molecular barcodes was used to prepare TCR beta libraries. For the original study's pipeline: To identify disease-linked TCR variants, a new computational method was used, one built on a probabilistic model of VDJ rearrangement. Through fastp at Q25 and MiXCR, TCRdb rebuilt clones from the public reads, retaining in-frame beta chains. All rows with the same CDR3 protein become a single entry with the most common DNA and genes. These V and J calls originate from TCRdb's pipeline instead of the authors' own analysis. The sample table shows around 770,000 distinct CDR3 sequences, and under 20% are seen once. The ten largest clones take up about a fifth of the sample.

Material for sequencing was blood, either unsorted or a sorted T cell fraction (not recorded which). The sequence was collected from a male donor with ankylosing spondylitis. The rearrangement combines TRBV4-3 with TRBJ2-7; 9 central nucleotides agree with TRBD2. The CDR3 reads as follows: CASSQEREGRHEQYF. The DNA sequence is as follows: TGCGCCAGCAGCCAAGAGCGGGAGGGCCGGCACGAGCAGTACTTC.